This T cell receptor beta chain was documented in a study of cytomegalovirus exposure and HLA in healthy donors. Study observations and caveats: In vitro data verified a few CMV-associated chains as specific for CMV antigens. In a later analysis, a genetic analysis reported fewer productive-TCR N-insertions in an Asian-associated ancestry cluster than the cohort average.

CDR1 SNHLY and CDR2 FYNNEI come from the germline V gene. V was pared by 6 bases and J by 4 bases, with 3 bases of the junction left unmatched. The CDR3 extends over 15 amino acids. Primers included in the PCR were 60 Vbeta and 13 Jbeta primers. Clones were read by immunoSEQ multiplex PCR, and TCRdb kept only the in-frame ones, dropping some. This table holds some 130,000 clones, 80% found once. To note about this clone: Its target is not known.

This clonotype originated in a man aged 30 to 45 in good health and CMV-seronegative. The sequenced sample consisted of PBMCs. The chain recombines TRBV2 with TRBJ2-2; 12 positions agree with TRBD2. In DNA, the CDR3 is TGTGCCAGCAGCGGACTAGCGGGACCCACCGGGGAGCTGTTTTTT. This codes for CASSGLAGPTGELFF.